The rows below give T cell receptor beta chains drawn from one sample of a study of T-cell reconstitution after alpha-beta-depleted transplantation in children. TCRdb reanalysed the PCR reads using MiXCR and keeps one entry per CDR3 protein. The table records over 200,000 distinct CDR3 sequences, 8% to 9.5% of them present only once. The sample was PBMCs from the stem cell graft donor, taken from the stem cell graft. The source is a human donor who donated a stem cell graft to a child with acute lymphoblastic leukemia. CDR3s include the opening cysteine and the closing phenylalanine or tryptophan. A D gene is named only where the DNA matches it firmly. The size entry is marked missing in some rows and otherwise reads once, few, many or a size class.

many	NA	TRBV25-1	TRBJ2-7	TGTGCCAGCATGGCTCTTAGGGGGGCCAACGAGCAGTACTTC	CASMALRGANEQYF
NA	NA	TRBV2	TRBJ1-1	TGTGCCAGCAGTGAAGCGCTTGGGCGGGGAAGGAACACTGAAGCTTTCTTT	CASSEALGRGRNTEAFF
many	NA	TRBV7-8	TRBJ2-2	TGTGCCATCACGTTGGGCGGGGAGCTGTTTTTT	CAITLGGELFF
few	NA	TRBV9	TRBJ2-5	TGTGCCAGCAGCGTAGGACCCACCGGGGAGACCCAGTACTTC	CASSVGPTGETQYF
many	NA	TRBV7-8	TRBJ1-1	TGTGCCAGCAGCTTAGATGGTCTAGGCGAAGCTTTCTTT	CASSLDGLGEAFF
NA	NA	TRBV6-6	TRBJ1-2	TGTGCCAGCAGTCGGAACGGCTACACCTTC	CASSRNGYTF
many	TRBD2	TRBV14	TRBJ2-3	TGTGCCAGCAGCCACGATAGCGGGGCCTTCTTAAGCACAGATACGCAGTATTTT	CASSHDSGAFLSTDTQYF
few	NA	TRBV7-2	TRBJ2-6	TGTGCCAGCAGCGTCTTCTCCCCGGACCGGCAGCTAACCTCCTCTGGGGCCAACGTCCTGACTTTC	CASSVFSPDRQLTSSGANVLTF
NA	NA	TRBV14	TRBJ2-2	TGTGCCAGCAGGACGGATGTTACCGGGGAGCTGTTTTTT	CASRTDVTGELFF
NA	NA	TRBV20-1	TRBJ1-5	TGCAGTGCTAGACGGGCGGACAATCAGCCCCAGCATTTT	CSARRADNQPQHF
NA	TRBD2	TRBV12-3/TRBV12-4	TRBJ2-2	TGTGCCAGCAGTCCTGGGGGGGGATTTACCGGGGAGCTGTTTTTT	CASSPGGGFTGELFF
few	NA	TRBV10-2	TRBJ2-2	TGCGCCACCCGAGACCCCACCGGGGAGCTGTTTTTT	CATRDPTGELFF
NA	TRBD1	TRBV24-1	TRBJ2-2	TGTGCCACCAGTGATCAAAGGACAGGACTGAACACCGGGGAGCTGTTTTTT	CATSDQRTGLNTGELFF
many	NA	TRBV5-1	TRBJ1-4	TGCGCCAGCCGGATAGGACAGATTAATGAAAAACTGTTTTTT	CASRIGQINEKLFF
many	NA	TRBV3-1	TRBJ2-6	TGTGCCAGCAGCCATAGGAGCTCTGGGGCCAACGTCCTGACTTTC	CASSHRSSGANVLTF
many	NA	TRBV7-9	TRBJ1-5	TGTGCCAGCAGCTCGACAGCAAATCAGCCCCAGCATTTT	CASSSTANQPQHF
NA	NA	TRBV7-6	TRBJ2-2	TGTGCCAGCAGCTACCTACAGGGTCACACCGGGGAGCTGTTTTTT	CASSYLQGHTGELFF
NA	NA	TRBV29-1	TRBJ1-1	TGCAGCGTTGGATTGATGAACATGAACACTGAAGCTTTCTTT	CSVGLMNMNTEAFF
NA	TRBD2	TRBV6-1	TRBJ2-5	TGTGCCAGCAGTATGGGGGGGATGTCCCAAGGAGAGACCCAGTACTTC	CASSMGGMSQGETQYF
few	TRBD1	TRBV19	TRBJ2-1	TGTGCCAGTAGTCCGAGACAGGGGAGGATATCCTACAATGAGCAGTTCTTC	CASSPRQGRISYNEQFF
many	NA	TRBV29-1	TRBJ2-3	TGCAGCGTTGAAGAGAACCGGCTCTCCACAGATACGCAGTATTTT	CSVEENRLSTDTQYF
few	NA	TRBV6-6	TRBJ1-5	TGTGCCATCGGGCCAGGGGTCTATCAGCCCCAGCATTTT	CAIGPGVYQPQHF
many	NA	TRBV12-3/TRBV12-4	TRBJ2-1	TGTGCCAGCAGTTTAGCGCTGTGGAGCTCCTACAATGAGCAGTTCTTC	CASSLALWSSYNEQFF